This TCR beta chain derives from a study of lymphopenia after photon versus proton radiotherapy. CDR1 SGHVS and CDR2 FNYEAQ come from the germline V gene. The germline V and J ends were trimmed by 5 bases and 5 bases, with 24 bases remaining between them. This CDR3 region has 17 residues. Study-wide results and limits: Under photons, naive T cells and diversity fell while effector/memory populations rose. After the lymphocyte nadir, photon-treated repertoires showed oligoclonal expansion, especially of CD8+ Temra cells.

About this clone: Its specificity is not known.

Method: immunoSEQ multiplex PCR; TCRdb's copy keeps in-frame clones and lacks some. The data contain around 25,000 clones, roughly 90% of them singletons. The genes are TRBV7-6 and TRBJ2-5, with D unclear. The origin of this receptor is a woman between 50 and 59 years old with cholangiocarcinoma. The source was peripheral blood, collected from a patient treated with photon-based radiotherapy. The CDR3 DNA reads TGTGCCAGCAGCGTTGCTTACAGCCAAAGGGCGCAGGAGACCCAGTACTTC. This sequence encodes CASSVAYSQRAQETQYF.